This T cell receptor beta chain was recovered during a study of blood T cell repertoires in COVID-19. Across the whole study: There were acute and convalescent COVID-19 samples, and they came from the United States, Italy and Spain. Sources were T cells, B-cell-depleted T cells, or PBMCs; the material itself was cDNA or gDNA.

The CDR3 runs to 16 residues. V gave up 5 bases and J gave up 2 bases, with 21 bases separating them. Germline-derived CDR1 and CDR2 are SQVTM and ANQGSEA. Grouping used clinical history reported by participants in a survey and questionnaire. Study processing details: Amplified reference gene primers provided the basis for estimating nucleated cell counts. Some clones are missing from TCRdb's copy, which holds only in-frame ones; the method was immunoSEQ multiplex PCR. D and trimming were read from the DNA, whereas the V and J calls and clone size are those reported in that table. The profile shows 300,000 to 350,000 clones, roughly nine tenths of them singletons.

Sequenced material: PBMCs or T cells enriched from blood (not recorded which). The chain employs TRBV29-1 and TRBJ1-1; D is uncertain. The receptor comes from a woman between 25 and 40 years old who had recovered from COVID-19. The CDR3 nucleotides read TGCAGCGTTAGCCATAATATAAAAACGAGTAACACTGAAGCTTTCTTT. Translating gives CSVSHNIKTSNTEAFF.